These T cell receptor beta chains were read from a single sample in a study of blood T cells in healthy people across ages. TCRdb recomputed calls from the 5' RACE reads with MiXCR, one row per CDR3 protein. Of more than 450,000 distinct CDR3 sequences in the sample, about 26% were seen once. This sample also appeared in a second study, on T cells of mothers and their children.

What was sequenced was blood. These receptors were obtained from a boy between 2 and 10 years old in good health. Each CDR3 is given with its conserved first and last residue. A D gene is named only where the DNA matches it firmly. A clone size is listed for some rows: how often the clone was seen (once, few, many), or a class if it is expanded.

abundance: few; j_gene: TRBJ2-5; v_gene: TRBV20-1; d_gene: .; CDR3nt: TGCAGTGCTGGGGGGCGCAGAGAGACCCAGTACTTC; CDR3aa: CSAGGRRETQYF
abundance: .; j_gene: TRBJ2-3; v_gene: TRBV7-3; d_gene: TRBD1; CDR3nt: TGTGCCAGCAGCTTAGGCCAGGGAATAACAGGGGCAGATACGCAGTATTTT; CDR3aa: CASSLGQGITGADTQYF
abundance: .; j_gene: TRBJ1-5; v_gene: TRBV11-2; d_gene: .; CDR3nt: TGTGCCAGCAGCTTAAGTAGTCTGGGCAATCAGCCCCAGCATTTT; CDR3aa: CASSLSSLGNQPQHF
abundance: few; j_gene: TRBJ1-2; v_gene: TRBV10-3; d_gene: TRBD1; CDR3nt: TGTGCCATCAGTGAGTCTGGCCTGACAGGGTCTAGCGGCTACACCTTC; CDR3aa: CAISESGLTGSSGYTF
abundance: few; j_gene: TRBJ2-2; v_gene: TRBV20-1; d_gene: .; CDR3nt: TGCAGTGCCATGGACAGGAACACCGGGGAGCTGTTTTTT; CDR3aa: CSAMDRNTGELFF
abundance: .; j_gene: TRBJ2-5; v_gene: TRBV11-2; d_gene: .; CDR3nt: TGTGCCAGCAGCTGGGGGTGGGCAGCGCCGCAAGAGACCCAGTACTTC; CDR3aa: CASSWGWAAPQETQYF
abundance: .; j_gene: TRBJ2-7; v_gene: TRBV3-1; d_gene: .; CDR3nt: TGTGCCAGCAGCCAAGATACGGTATTTAGAGGACAGCGATTATCCTACGAGCAGTACTTC; CDR3aa: CASSQDTVFRGQRLSYEQYF
abundance: few; j_gene: TRBJ1-1; v_gene: TRBV29-1; d_gene: TRBD1; CDR3nt: TGCAGCGTTGATAGGACAGGGAACACTGAAGCTTTCTTT; CDR3aa: CSVDRTGNTEAFF
abundance: once; j_gene: TRBJ2-1; v_gene: TRBV7-3; d_gene: .; CDR3nt: TGTGCCAGCAGCCCCAATCCAGGGGGGAATGAGCAGTTCTTC; CDR3aa: CASSPNPGGNEQFF
abundance: .; j_gene: TRBJ2-6; v_gene: TRBV12-3/TRBV12-4; d_gene: .; CDR3nt: TGTGCCAGCAGCCGAAGCTTGGGGGCCAACGTCCTGACTTTC; CDR3aa: CASSRSLGANVLTF
abundance: few; j_gene: TRBJ2-3; v_gene: TRBV10-3; d_gene: .; CDR3nt: TGTGCCATCAGTGTTGCGAGGTCGCGTGGGCCGACGCAGTATTTT; CDR3aa: CAISVARSRGPTQYF
abundance: few; j_gene: TRBJ2-7; v_gene: TRBV20-1; d_gene: TRBD1; CDR3nt: TGCAGTGCTAGAGACCGGACAGGGGCCAAAAAGGACGAGCAGTACTTC; CDR3aa: CSARDRTGAKKDEQYF
abundance: .; j_gene: TRBJ2-7; v_gene: TRBV12-3/TRBV12-4; d_gene: TRBD1; CDR3nt: TGTGCCAGCAGTAGACAGGGGGCCTCCTACGAGCAGTACTTC; CDR3aa: CASSRQGASYEQYF
abundance: .; j_gene: TRBJ2-3; v_gene: TRBV5-5; d_gene: TRBD2; CDR3nt: TGTGCCAGCAGCTTGCTCCTAGCGGGGGGGCCTCTGTTTCCAGATACGCAGTATTTT; CDR3aa: CASSLLLAGGPLFPDTQYF
abundance: .; j_gene: TRBJ1-1; v_gene: TRBV29-1; d_gene: .; CDR3nt: TGCAGCGTTTTTGTCACCCTTTCCCCTGAAGCTTTCTTT; CDR3aa: CSVFVTLSPEAFF
abundance: few; j_gene: TRBJ2-6; v_gene: TRBV5-1; d_gene: .; CDR3nt: TGCGCCAGCAGCTTGGAAGGGAGGTCGAGCTCTGGGGCCAACGTCCTGACTTTC; CDR3aa: CASSLEGRSSSGANVLTF
abundance: .; j_gene: TRBJ2-7; v_gene: TRBV10-3; d_gene: TRBD1; CDR3nt: TGTGCCATCAGTGCCCCGGGACAGGGGTCCTACGAGCAGTACTTC; CDR3aa: CAISAPGQGSYEQYF
abundance: few; j_gene: TRBJ1-4; v_gene: TRBV12-3/TRBV12-4; d_gene: .; CDR3nt: TGTGCCAGCAGTTACCAGACTAATGAAAAACTGTTTTTT; CDR3aa: CASSYQTNEKLFF
abundance: .; j_gene: TRBJ1-6; v_gene: TRBV7-9; d_gene: .; CDR3nt: TGTGCCAGCAGGAGAAGCGGGGGGCAGGATAATTCACCCCTCCACTTT; CDR3aa: CASRRSGGQDNSPLHF
abundance: few; j_gene: TRBJ2-5; v_gene: TRBV3-1; d_gene: .; CDR3nt: TGTGCCAGCAGCCAAGATCTTGTAGAGACCCAGTACTTC; CDR3aa: CASSQDLVETQYF
abundance: .; j_gene: TRBJ1-2; v_gene: TRBV12-3/TRBV12-4; d_gene: .; CDR3nt: TGTGCCAGCAGTTTAATCCCGGGATCCTATGGCTACACCTTC; CDR3aa: CASSLIPGSYGYTF
abundance: .; j_gene: TRBJ1-2; v_gene: TRBV9; d_gene: .; CDR3nt: TGTGCCAGCAGCGTAGGGACAGAGTACTATGGCTACACCTTC; CDR3aa: CASSVGTEYYGYTF
abundance: few; j_gene: TRBJ1-1; v_gene: TRBV6-5; d_gene: .; CDR3nt: TGTGCCAGCAAATGGGGCGGGTGGACTGAAGCTTTCTTT; CDR3aa: CASKWGGWTEAFF
abundance: .; j_gene: TRBJ2-2; v_gene: TRBV10-3; d_gene: .; CDR3nt: TGTGCCATCCAAGCCGGGACGAACACCGGGGAGCTGTTTTTT; CDR3aa: CAIQAGTNTGELFF
abundance: .; j_gene: TRBJ1-1; v_gene: TRBV5-4; d_gene: .; CDR3nt: TGTGCCAGCCATGAGACTAACACTGAAGCTTTCTTT; CDR3aa: CASHETNTEAFF
abundance: .; j_gene: TRBJ2-2; v_gene: TRBV7-2; d_gene: .; CDR3nt: TGTACCAGCAGCACCCAAGGTCCCGGGGTCACCGGGGAGCTGTTTTTT; CDR3aa: CTSSTQGPGVTGELFF
abundance: .; j_gene: TRBJ2-5; v_gene: TRBV6-5; d_gene: .; CDR3nt: TGTGCCAGCAGTCCCGGGGAGGTCAGAGAGACCCAGTACTTC; CDR3aa: CASSPGEVRETQYF
abundance: .; j_gene: TRBJ2-5; v_gene: TRBV13; d_gene: TRBD2; CDR3nt: TGTGCCAGCAGATCGGGACTAGCAGGAGAGACCCAGTACTTC; CDR3aa: CASRSGLAGETQYF
abundance: .; j_gene: TRBJ2-5; v_gene: TRBV24-1; d_gene: TRBD2; CDR3nt: TGTGCCACCAGTGGAGCGGGAGGCCGCAATGAGCACTTCTTC; CDR3aa: CATSGAGGRNEHFF
abundance: .; j_gene: TRBJ2-1; v_gene: TRBV20-1; d_gene: .; CDR3nt: TGCAGTGCTAGAGAATTAGGGACTGAGTTCTTC; CDR3aa: CSARELGTEFF
abundance: .; j_gene: TRBJ1-5; v_gene: TRBV10-3; d_gene: TRBD1; CDR3nt: TGTGCCATCAGTCTGGGACAGGATCAGCCCCAGCATTTT; CDR3aa: CAISLGQDQPQHF